The 31 T cell receptor beta chains below all came from one sample that was sequenced in a study of blood T cell repertoires in COVID-19. Libraries were prepared by immunoSEQ multiplex PCR; TCRdb keeps only in-frame clonotypes and omits some of them. Among roughly 200,000 clones, 86% were seen once, and the ten largest hold 20% to 25%. Material for sequencing was PBMCs or T cells enriched from blood (not recorded which). Source of these receptors: a middle-aged woman in a cohort exposed to, infected with or recovered from COVID-19 (not recorded which).

The chain couples TRBV11-3 to TRBJ1-6; TRBD1 matches at 8 bases. Germline V gene sequence: CDR1 SGHNT, CDR2 YENEEA. V was clipped by 5 bases and J by 7 bases; unmatched bases: 4. This CDR3 contains 14 residues. CDR3 DNA: TGTGCCAGCAGCCCAGGGGGCCCCAATTCACCCCTCCACTTT. The encoded protein is CASSPGGPNSPLHF. Drawing the rest from reference TRBV11-3 and TRBJ1-6, the complete variable domain is EAGVVQSPRYKIIEKKQPVAFWCNPISGHNTLYWYLQNLGQGPELLIRYENEEAVDDSQLPKDRFSAERLKGVDSTLKIQPAELGDSAVYLCASSPGGPNSPLHFGNGTRLTVT.

The V call is TRBV27, the J call TRBJ1-1; 7 bases map to TRBD1. Germline V gene lookup returns CDR1 MNHEY and CDR2 SMNVEV (reference sequence). The CDR3 is 15 amino acids. After removal of 2 bases from V and 1 base from J, the junction contained 4 bases not matched to a gene. CDR3 residues: CASSLGGQPNTEAFF. CDR3 DNA sequence: TGTGCCAGCAGTTTAGGGGGACAGCCGAACACTGAAGCTTTCTTT.

The chain combines TRBV29-1 with TRBJ1-1; tentatively, D is TRBD1 (5 bases). The germline gives CDR1 SQVTM, CDR2 ANQGSEA. V lost 6 bases and J lost 6, with 11 bases in between. The CDR3 extends over 11 amino acids. The DNA for the CDR3 is TGCAGCGTGCCCCAGGGCCCTGAAGCTTTCTTT. Amino acids: CSVPQGPEAFF.

J is TRBJ2-7 and V is TRBV3-1 (or the pseudogene TRBV3-2); 11 bases are a match to TRBD2. The CDR3 totals 15 residues. The V gene end was trimmed by 6 bases and the J gene end by 6 bases; junction bases not matched to a gene: 10. Per the germline V gene, CDR1 is LGHDT and CDR2 is YNNKEL (reference sequence). This chain's CDR3 is CASSYLPGLAAEQYF. The CDR3 DNA sequence: TGTGCCAGCAGTTACCTTCCGGGACTAGCGGCCGAGCAGTACTTC.

The chain has TRBV4-2 and TRBJ2-7; TRBD1 might be the D (6 bases). Trimming left V 1 base short and J 0 bases short, with 10 bases between. The CDR3 is made up of 15 amino acids. CDR1 and CDR2 from the germline V gene are LGHNA and YNFKEQ. CDR3 nucleotide sequence: TGTGCCAGCAGCCAAGGACAGGCCAGCTCCTACGAGCAGTACTTC. Translated, it gives CASSQGQASSYEQYF.

The chain is built from TRBV5-1 and TRBJ2-6; D gene unclear. This CDR3 region has 15 residues. Germline CDR1 is SGHRS and CDR2 is YFSETQ. Trimming left V 0 bases short and J 0 bases short, with 4 bases between. The CDR3, as DNA: TGCGCCAGCAGCTTGGCAGACTCTGGGGCCAACGTCCTGACTTTC. It encodes CASSLADSGANVLTF.

The chain couples TRBV19 to TRBJ1-1; 7 bases match TRBD1. This CDR3 contains 12 residues. Germline loops: CDR1 LNHDA, CDR2 SQIVND (reference sequence). The junction had 5 bases not matched to a gene; V was cut back by 10 bases and J by 3 bases. The CDR3 spells CAISQGDTEAFF. DNA for the CDR3: TGTGCCATTAGCCAGGGGGACACTGAAGCTTTCTTT.

The V gene is TRBV7-6, the J gene TRBJ2-3; 7 bases fit TRBD2. The CDR3 covers 15 residues. The germline CDR1 and CDR2 sequences are SGHVS and FNYEAQ. With V trimmed by 9 bases and J by 1 base, 10 bases remained unmatched. The CDR3 DNA follows: TGTGCCAGTAGCGGTCTAGCGGTCCGCACAGATACGCAGTATTTT. The encoded protein is CASSGLAVRTDTQYF.

CDR3 in DNA: TGTGCCAGCAGCTCTCTCATCGGTAACTCTGGAAACACCATATATTTT. This translates into CASSSLIGNSGNTIYF. This chain connects TRBV5-6 to TRBJ1-3, with D unresolved. The CDR3 length is 16 residues. Trimming stripped 3 bases from V and 0 bases from J, with 13 bases between. The V gene's germline CDR1 is SGHDT and CDR2 YYEEEE.

The chain recombines TRBV5-6 with TRBJ1-3, with 8 bases that match TRBD1. J gave up 9 bases and V 4 bases, and 6 bases lay outside the gene matches. Germline assignment: CDR1 SGHDT and CDR2 YYEEEE. CDR3 length: 13 amino acids. The CDR3 bases are TGTGCCAGCAGCACGGACAGGGACGCCACCATATATTTT. Translating gives CASSTDRDATIYF.

V is TRBV28 and J is TRBJ1-6, with 10 bases lining up with TRBD1. CDR1 MDHEN and CDR2 SYDVKM come from the germline V gene. Trimming cost V 3 bases and J 10 bases; bases outside gene matches: 3. The CDR3 runs 14 residues. CDR3 sequence reads: CASSFGTGVSPLHF. The CDR3 nucleotides are TGTGCCAGCAGTTTCGGGACAGGGGTGTCACCCCTCCACTTT.

J is TRBJ2-5 and V is TRBV5-4, with a weak D call TRBD2 (5 bases). Per the germline V gene, CDR1 is SGHNT and CDR2 is YYREEE (reference sequence). The V end lost 5 bases, the J end lost 5 bases, and 25 bases lay between the germline ends. The CDR3 consists of 17 residues. The CDR3 DNA reads as TGTGCCAGCAGGGTGGGTCTAGCAGGCCAATCGCGGGAGACCCAGTACTTC. Encoded protein: CASRVGLAGQSRETQYF.

The chain links TRBV6-4 to TRBJ2-6, with D possibly being TRBD2 (6 bases). Trimming pared 4 bases from V and 2 bases from J, leaving 9 bases between. This CDR3 region has 15 residues. Germline CDR1 is MRHNA and CDR2 is SNTAGT. CDR3 region: CASSGGVAGANVLTF. CDR3 nucleotide sequence: TGTGCCAGCAGTGGGGGGGTAGCTGGGGCCAACGTCCTGACTTTC.

The chain couples TRBV28 to TRBJ1-1, with 8 bases that match TRBD1. CDR3 size: 14 residues. After removal of 6 bases from V and 5 bases from J, the junction contained 8 bases not matched to a gene. The germline V gene has CDR1 MDHEN and CDR2 SYDVKM. This CDR3 is CASSPDRGWTEAFF. In nucleotides, the CDR3 is TGTGCCAGCAGCCCCGACAGGGGATGGACTGAAGCTTTCTTT.

J is TRBJ1-1 and V is TRBV7-9; no reliable D call. CDR3 size: 14 residues. In germline, CDR1 is SEHNR, CDR2 FQNEAQ (reference sequence). V dropped 5 bases and J dropped 5 bases, with 15 bases sitting between them. CDR3: CASSGDPGRTEAFF. DNA for the CDR3: TGTGCCAGCAGCGGAGACCCTGGTCGGACTGAAGCTTTCTTT.

The chain employs TRBV7-9 and TRBJ2-7; 10 bases are shared with TRBD2. The V and J ends lost 5 bases and 0 bases, in that order; junction bases with no gene match: 4. The CDR3 sequence is 15 residues long. Germline V CDR1 and CDR2: SEHNR, FQNEAQ (reference sequence). This chain's CDR3 is CASSAIAGGSYEQYF. For the CDR3, the DNA is TGTGCCAGCAGCGCCATAGCGGGAGGCTCCTACGAGCAGTACTTC.

The V call is TRBV19, the J call TRBJ1-2, with no clear D. Germline values: CDR1 LNHDA, CDR2 SQIVND (reference sequence). The CDR3 covers 15 residues. Trimming took off 3 bases at V and 6 bases at J, with 17 bases between the two ends. The CDR3 DNA follows: TGTGCCAGTAGTATTCAACGGGAGCTCGTGGATGGCTACACCTTC. Protein: CASSIQRELVDGYTF.

This clone has a handful of counts. The chain has TRBV4-1 and TRBJ2-5, with D perhaps matching TRBD2 (5 bases). Germline assignment: CDR1 MGHRA and CDR2 YSYEKL. V gave up 0 bases and J gave up 1 base, with 12 bases separating them. This CDR3 contains 16 residues. The CDR3 DNA is TGCGCCAGCAGCCAAGATAGGAGGAGCGGCCAAGAGACCCAGTACTTC. Amino acid sequence: CASSQDRRSGQETQYF.

V gene TRBV9 combines with J gene TRBJ2-1; D is possibly TRBD2 (6 bases). Trimming removed 5 bases at V and 6 bases at J, with 18 bases between. The CDR3 is 15 amino acids. Germline V lookup: CDR1 SGDLS, CDR2 YYNGEE. The CDR3 region is CASSGRDLVPNEQFF. Here the CDR3 DNA reads TGTGCCAGCAGTGGCAGGGACTTAGTCCCCAATGAGCAGTTCTTC. Combining the CDR3 with reference TRBV9 and TRBJ2-1 gives the whole variable domain DSGVTQTPKHLITATGQRVTLRCSPRSGDLSVYWYQQSLDQGLQFLIQYYNGEERAKGNILERFSAQQFPDLHSELNLSSLELGDSALYFCASSGRDLVPNEQFFGPGTRLTVL.

V and J are TRBV4-3 and TRBJ2-1; TRBD2 matches 9 bases. Per germline, CDR1 LGHNA and CDR2 YSLEER. The junction had 6 bases not matched to a gene; V was cut back by 1 base and J by 2 bases. The CDR3 sequence is 17 residues long. CDR3 in DNA: TGCGCCAGCAGCCAAGCCCATCTAGCGGGGCCCTACAATGAGCAGTTCTTC. This codes for CASSQAHLAGPYNEQFF.

This chain joins TRBV7-2 and TRBJ2-1; TRBD2 matches 13 bases. Germline V gene data show CDR1 as SGHTA and CDR2 as FQGNSA. V shed 2 bases and J 10 bases; nucleotides not matched to a gene: 5. This CDR3 is built from 15 residues. CDR3 nucleotides: TGTGCCAGCAGCTTATGGGGGACTAGCGGGGAGGAGCAGTTCTTC. Amino acids: CASSLWGTSGEEQFF.

This chain's CDR3 is CASSDIPGQGYTF. CDR3 DNA sequence: TGTGCCAGCAGTGACATTCCAGGGCAGGGCTACACCTTC. J is TRBJ1-2 and V is TRBV12-3 or TRBV12-4, with TRBD1 as a possible D gene (5 bases). Trimming cost V 5 bases and J 8 bases, with 15 bases left between them. The CDR3 contains 13 residues.

The chain recombines TRBV27 with TRBJ1-4; D might be TRBD1 (6 bases). The germline V gene has CDR1 MNHEY and CDR2 SMNVEV (reference sequence). Deletions cut 6 bases from V and 7 bases from J, with 15 bases between. The length of the CDR3 is 14 residues. The CDR3 region has the DNA TGTGCCAGCAGAAGATCGAAAGGGGGTGAAAAACTGTTTTTT. Residues: CASRRSKGGEKLFF.

Only one count was recorded for this clone. V gene TRBV11-3 combines with J gene TRBJ2-5, with D perhaps TRBD2 (7 bases). The CDR3 extends over 14 amino acids. V was trimmed by 4 bases and J by 4 bases, leaving 13 bases between them. Germline CDR1 is SGHNT and CDR2 is YENEEA. CDR3: CASSSVGGAETQYF. In nucleotides, the CDR3 is TGTGCCAGCAGCTCAGTGGGGGGGGCAGAGACCCAGTACTTC.

The rearrangement links TRBV13 to TRBJ2-3, with a possible D match to TRBD2 (6 bases). This CDR3 contains 16 residues. From germline, CDR1 is PRHDT and CDR2 FYEKMQ (reference sequence). V was clipped by 1 base and J by 7 bases, with 18 bases between them. This chain's CDR3 is CASSLVGYKEGNTQYF. The CDR3 DNA is TGTGCCAGCAGCTTAGTGGGCTACAAGGAGGGTAATACGCAGTATTTT.

The V gene is TRBV10-1, the J gene TRBJ1-2, with 7 nucleotides matching TRBD1. The CDR3 runs 13 residues. J lost 5 bases, V lost 3 bases, and 3 bases had no gene match. Germline CDR1 reads WNHNN; CDR2 reads SYGVQD (reference sequence). The CDR3 loop reads CASSEGGRYGYTF. In nucleotides, the CDR3 is TGCGCCAGCAGTGAAGGGGGCAGGTATGGCTACACCTTC.

The V and J genes are TRBV7-2 and TRBJ2-5, with 9 bases aligning to TRBD2. V shed 1 base and J 3 bases; nucleotides not matched to a gene: 3. The CDR3 is 15 amino acids. CDR1 and CDR2 (germline): SGHTA, FQGNSA. CDR3 region: CASSLGGRGEETQYF. The CDR3 DNA reads as TGTGCCAGCAGCTTAGGCGGGAGGGGGGAAGAGACCCAGTACTTC.

Only a few counts were recorded for this clone. The CDR3 nucleotides read TGCGCCAGCAGCTTGAGACAGTTGACCTACGAGCAGTACTTC. It yields the protein CASSLRQLTYEQYF. The rearrangement uses TRBV5-1 and TRBJ2-7; TRBD1 might be the D (5 bases). V lost 1 base and J 2 bases, leaving 10 bases between the germline ends. The CDR3 spans 14 residues. Germline CDR1 is SGHRS and CDR2 is YFSETQ. Full variable domain (remainder filled in from reference TRBV5-1 and TRBJ2-7): KAGVTQTPRYLIKTRGQQVTLSCSPISGHRSVSWYQQTPGQGLQFLFEYFSETQRNKGNFPGRFSGRQFSNSRSEMNVSTLELGDSALYLCASSLRQLTYEQYFGPGTRLTVT.

The sample holds one count of this clone. This chain uses TRBV29-1 with TRBJ1-1, with TRBD1 matching over 7 bases. Germline V gene sequence: CDR1 SQVTM, CDR2 ANQGSEA. Trimming at V came to 7 bases and at J to 6 bases, leaving 11 bases not matched to a gene. This CDR3 is built from 13 residues. The CDR3 protein is CSGKSRGVAEAFF. The CDR3 DNA reads as TGCAGCGGAAAGTCCAGGGGGGTCGCTGAAGCTTTCTTT. The whole variable domain, remainder taken from reference TRBV29-1 and TRBJ1-1, is SAVISQKPSRDICQRGTSLTIQCQVDSQVTMMFWYRQQPGQSLTLIATANQGSEATYESGFVIDKFPISRPNLTFSTLTVSNMSPEDSSIYLCSGKSRGVAEAFFGQGTRLTVV.

This chain connects TRBV7-2 to TRBJ2-2; TRBD2 matches at 11 bases. The length of the CDR3 is 16 residues. V lost 2 bases to trimming and J lost 7 bases; unmatched junction nucleotides: 6. The V gene's germline CDR1 is SGHTA and CDR2 FQGNSA. CDR3 DNA sequence: TGTGCCAGCAGCTTAAATAGCGGGGGGGCCGACGGGGAGCTGTTTTTT. This sequence encodes CASSLNSGGADGELFF.

The J gene is TRBJ2-5, the V gene TRBV27, with no clear D. Looked up from germline, CDR1 is MNHEY and CDR2 is SMNVEV (reference sequence). Trimming removed 3 bases at V and 0 bases at J, with 8 bases between. This CDR3 region has 14 residues. The DNA for the CDR3 is TGTGCCAGCAGTTTTCTAGGTAACCAAGAGACCCAGTACTTC. This translates into CASSFLGNQETQYF.